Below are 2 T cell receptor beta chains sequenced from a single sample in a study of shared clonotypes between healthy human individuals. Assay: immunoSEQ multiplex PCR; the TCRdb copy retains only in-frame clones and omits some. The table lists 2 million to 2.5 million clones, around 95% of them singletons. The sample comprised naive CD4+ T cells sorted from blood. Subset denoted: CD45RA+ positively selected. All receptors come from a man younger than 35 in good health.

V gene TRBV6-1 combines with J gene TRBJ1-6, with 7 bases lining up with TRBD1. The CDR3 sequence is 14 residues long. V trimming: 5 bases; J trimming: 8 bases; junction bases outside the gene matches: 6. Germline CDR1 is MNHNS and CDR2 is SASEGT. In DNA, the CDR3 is TGTGCCAGCAGTAAGCAGGGGGTCGATTCACCCCTCCACTTT. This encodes CASSKQGVDSPLHF.

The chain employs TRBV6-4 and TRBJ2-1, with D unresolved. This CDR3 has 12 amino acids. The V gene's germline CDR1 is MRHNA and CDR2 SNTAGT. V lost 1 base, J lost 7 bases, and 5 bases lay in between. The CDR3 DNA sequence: TGTGCCAGCAGTGACTGGGGTAATGAGCAGTTCTTC. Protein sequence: CASSDWGNEQFF.